Presented here are 6 T cell receptor beta chains from one specimen sequenced in a study of cytomegalovirus exposure and HLA in healthy donors. The study ran its PCR with 60 Vbeta and 13 Jbeta primers. Sequencing used immunoSEQ multiplex PCR; TCRdb keeps in-frame clones, though not all of them. The table lists more than 140,000 clones. The sample consisted of PBMCs. The receptors come from a woman aged 18-30 years in good health and CMV-seronegative.

J is TRBJ2-2 and V is TRBV15; TRBD1 might be the D (6 bases). The V gene's germline CDR1 is LNHNV and CDR2 YYDKDF (reference sequence). The CDR3 loop spans 13 amino acids. Trimming removed 8 bases from V and 5 bases from J, with 12 bases in between. For the CDR3, the DNA is TGTGCCACCTTGCAGGGGCGAACCGGGGAGCTGTTTTTT. This codes for CATLQGRTGELFF.

The chain has TRBV2 and TRBJ1-1, with D possibly matching TRBD1 (5 bases). In germline, CDR1 is SNHLY, CDR2 FYNNEI. V lost 2 bases, J lost 10 bases, and 14 bases lay in between. The CDR3 contains 13 residues. The CDR3 region has the DNA TGTGCCAGCAGTGAAAATCTGCAGGGAAGAGCTTTCTTT. It yields the protein CASSENLQGRAFF.

This sequence joins TRBV11-2 and TRBJ2-2; D not certain. The CDR3 length is 13 residues. Germline CDR1 is SGHAT and CDR2 is FQNNGV. The V gene lost 2 bases and the J gene lost 4 bases, with 5 bases spanning the gap. The CDR3 DNA sequence: TGTGCCAGCAGCTTACCGGGCACCGGGGAGCTGTTTTTT. It specifies CASSLPGTGELFF.

The chain combines TRBV7-3 with TRBJ2-5; 7 bases map to TRBD2. Germline V CDR1 and CDR2: SGHTA, FQGTGA. The CDR3 has 15 residues. V was clipped by 4 bases and J by 4 bases; unmatched bases: 9. The CDR3 coding sequence is TGTGCCAGCAGCTCGCAGGGACTAAGTACAGAGACCCAGTACTTC. Protein sequence: CASSSQGLSTETQYF.

With regard to this clone: Other DNA sequences in this specimen translate into the identical CDR3. The chain uses TRBV6-5 and TRBJ1-3; D gene unclear. This CDR3 has 14 amino acids. Trimming removed 0 bases at V and 7 bases at J, with 10 bases between. Looked up from germline, CDR1 is MNHEY and CDR2 is SVGAGI. CDR3 protein: CASSYSEGSNTIYF. The CDR3 DNA reads as TGTGCCAGCAGTTACTCCGAGGGCTCTAACACCATATATTTT.

The chain combines TRBV30 with TRBJ2-1, with D maybe TRBD2 (6 bases). Germline assignment: CDR1 GTSNPN and CDR2 SVGIG (reference sequence). V was clipped by 3 bases and J by 2 bases, with 11 bases between them. The CDR3 runs 14 residues. CDR3 nucleotide sequence: TGTGCCTGGAGATCCGGGAGTACCTACAATGAGCAGTTCTTC. Translating it yields CAWRSGSTYNEQFF.